The 28 T cell receptor beta chains listed next were all sequenced from one sample in a study of OX40 agonist ivuxolimab in advanced cancers. Measured with immunoSEQ multiplex PCR; TCRdb has only the in-frame clones, and not every one. The table shows about 36,000 clones, with about 80% occurring only once. The material was CD4+ or CD8+ T cells sorted from blood, obtained in a trial of the OX40 agonist ivuxolimab. Receptors were obtained from an adult with an advanced solid tumor such as melanoma, head and neck, liver or kidney cancer.

There are a few counts of this clone. The rearrangement joins TRBV14 to TRBJ2-7, with 8 bases that match TRBD1. CDR3 length: 13 amino acids. After removal of 3 bases from V and 6 bases from J, the junction contained 4 bases not matched to a gene. CDR1 is SGHDN, CDR2 FVKESK, per germline. CDR3 in amino acids: CASSHGQGLEQYV. As DNA, the CDR3 is TGTGCCAGCAGCCACGGACAGGGTCTCGAGCAGTACGTC.

This clone came up a few times. This chain joins TRBV18 and TRBJ2-7, with a weak D call TRBD1 (5 bases). The CDR3 consists of 13 residues. Germline CDR1 reads KGHSH; CDR2 reads LQKENI. V was trimmed by 0 bases and J by 4 bases, leaving 7 bases between them. The CDR3 is CASSPPAGYEQYF. The CDR3 nucleotides read TGTGCCAGCTCACCACCGGCAGGGTACGAGCAGTACTTC. Full variable domain (outside the CDR3, taken from reference TRBV18 and TRBJ2-7): NAGVMQNPRHLVRRRGQEARLRCSPMKGHSHVYWYRQLPEEGLKFMVYLQKENIIDESGMPKERFSAEFPKEGPSILRIQQVVRGDSAAYFCASSPPAGYEQYFGPGTRLTVT.

J is TRBJ2-1 and V is TRBV11-2; TRBD1 matches at 9 bases. The CDR3 loop spans 15 amino acids. CDR1 is SGHAT and CDR2 is FQNNGV in the germline V gene. V gave up 3 bases and J gave up 6 bases; unmatched junction bases: 6. The CDR3 loop reads CASSFWTGEGNEQFF. In DNA, the CDR3 is TGTGCCAGCAGCTTTTGGACAGGGGAGGGCAATGAGCAGTTCTTC. The whole variable domain, remainder taken from reference TRBV11-2 and TRBJ2-1, is EAGVAQSPRYKIIEKRQSVAFWCNPISGHATLYWYQQILGQGPKLLIQFQNNGVVDDSQLPKDRFSAERLKGVDSTLKIQPAKLEDSAVYLCASSFWTGEGNEQFFGPGTRLTVL.

V and J are TRBV5-1 and TRBJ1-2; unclear D gene. Per the germline V gene, CDR1 is SGHRS and CDR2 is YFSETQ. Trimming shortened V by 1 base and J by 2 bases, and 6 bases separated the two germline ends. The CDR3 length is 13 residues. The CDR3, as DNA: TGCGCCAGCAGCTTGCATGCGAACTATGGCTACACCTTC. This encodes CASSLHANYGYTF.

The chain links TRBV5-8 to TRBJ2-7; tentative D call: TRBD1 (6 bases). Germline CDR1 reads SGHTS; CDR2 reads YDEGEE. The CDR3 spans 12 residues. CDR3 sequence: CASSFQQGTLAV. The CDR3 DNA reads TGTGCCAGCAGCTTTCAACAGGGCACCCTAGCTGTC.

This chain joins TRBV4-1 and TRBJ2-2; D call uncertain. The CDR3 is 12 amino acids. Trimming removed 2 bases from V and 7 bases from J, with 5 bases in between. CDR1 is MGHRA and CDR2 is YSYEKL in the germline V gene. The DNA for the CDR3 is TGCGCCAGCAGCCAACACGACGGGGAGCTGTTTTTT. Translated, it gives CASSQHDGELFF.

This rearrangement joins TRBV5-6 to TRBJ2-7, with 10 bases aligning to TRBD1. Per germline, CDR1 SGHDT and CDR2 YYEEEE. The trim removed 6 bases at V and 3 bases at J, leaving 12 bases unmatched. The CDR3 is 16 amino acids. The CDR3 DNA follows: TGTGCCAGCACCGTCCTCGGGGACAGGGGTGTCTACGAGCAGTACGTC. It encodes CASTVLGDRGVYEQYV.

This clone was observed once. The gene calls are TRBV7-9 and TRBJ2-3; no reliable D call. CDR3 length: 13 amino acids. Germline CDR1 reads SEHNR; CDR2 reads FQNEAQ (reference sequence). V was clipped by 0 bases and J by 8 bases, with 9 bases between them. CDR3 DNA sequence: TGTGCCAGCAGCTTAGCGGACCGGGTTACGCAGTATTTT. Translating it yields CASSLADRVTQYF. Based on the CDR3 plus reference TRBV7-9 and TRBJ2-3, the full variable domain is DTGVSQNPRHKITKRGQNVTFRCDPISEHNRLYWYRQTLGQGPEFLTYFQNEAQLEKSRLLSDRFSAERPKGSFSTLEIQRTEQGDSAMYLCASSLADRVTQYFGPGTRLTVL.

This chain connects TRBV5-1 to TRBJ1-1; D may be TRBD1 (5 bases). Trimming removed 4 bases from V and 4 bases from J, with 14 bases in between. Germline lookup yields CDR1 SGHRS and CDR2 YFSETQ. The CDR3 is 14 residues long. CDR3 DNA sequence: TGCGCCAGCAGCGCCAGGGATGGGGGCACTGAAGCTTTCTTT. It yields the protein CASSARDGGTEAFF.

The V gene is TRBV5-1, the J gene TRBJ2-7; possibly TRBD2 for D (5 bases). V lost 0 bases to trimming and J lost 5 bases, with 15 bases between them. Germline V gene lookup returns CDR1 SGHRS and CDR2 YFSETQ. The CDR3 runs to 15 residues. CDR3 nucleotides: TGCGCCAGCAGCTTGGCCTCTACGGGATATGACGAGCAGTACTTC. Its translation: CASSLASTGYDEQYF.

The chain employs TRBV30 and TRBJ2-7; D possibly corresponds to TRBD2 (5 bases). Germline values: CDR1 GTSNPN, CDR2 SVGIG (reference sequence). Trimming pared 0 bases from V and 2 bases from J, leaving 8 bases between. CDR3 size: 13 residues. The CDR3: CAWSVGNAYEQYF. DNA for the CDR3: TGTGCCTGGAGTGTCGGGAATGCCTACGAGCAGTACTTC. The entire variable domain, with the rest obtained from reference TRBV30 and TRBJ2-7, is as follows: SQTIHQWPATLVQPVGSPLSLECTVEGTSNPNLYWYRQAAGRGLQLLFYSVGIGQISSEVPQNLSASRPQDRQFILSSKKLLLSDSGFYLCAWSVGNAYEQYFGPGTRLTVT.

The V gene is TRBV28, the J gene TRBJ1-6; D unclear. This CDR3 is 13 amino acids long. The V gene's germline CDR1 is MDHEN and CDR2 SYDVKM. Trimming removed 8 bases at V and 7 bases at J, with 12 bases between. The CDR3 sequence: CASFGLVNSPLHF. In DNA form, the CDR3 reads TGTGCCAGCTTCGGACTGGTAAATTCACCCCTCCACTTT.

This rearrangement joins TRBV28 to TRBJ1-6, with D possibly matching TRBD1 (6 bases). The germline V gene has CDR1 MDHEN and CDR2 SYDVKM. The CDR3 consists of 15 residues. V lost 4 bases to trimming and J lost 4 bases, with 11 bases between them. CDR3 residues: CASSSGQIYNSPLHF. CDR3 sequence (DNA): TGTGCCAGCAGTTCCGGACAGATTTATAATTCACCCCTCCACTTT.

This clone has just one count. DNA for the CDR3: TGTGCCAGCAGCAAAGTATCCCGTTGTTGGCAGCGCCAAGAGACCCAGTACTTC. Translated, it gives CASSKVSRCWQRQETQYF. The rearrangement joins TRBV21-1 to TRBJ2-5; TRBD2, the table's D call, lacks a check against the DNA. TRBV21-1 is described as a pseudogene. The CDR3 length is 18 residues.

The rearrangement links TRBV7-9 to TRBJ1-2; 7 bases agree with TRBD1. The CDR3 is made up of 14 amino acids. J gave up 7 bases and V 2 bases, and 7 bases lay outside the gene matches. Germline CDR1 SEHNR, CDR2 FQNEAQ (reference sequence). The CDR3 region is CASSLNRGTFGYTF. The DNA for the CDR3 is TGTGCCAGCAGCTTAAACAGGGGTACTTTTGGCTACACCTTC.

This clone was detected a few times. This chain joins TRBV15 and TRBJ2-4; 7 nucleotides agree with TRBD2. The ends lost 2 bases at V and 6 bases at J; junction bases unmatched: 7. Germline loops: CDR1 LNHNV, CDR2 YYDKDF (reference sequence). CDR3 size: 15 residues. CDR3 residues: CATSRRRTRGNIQYF. The CDR3, as DNA: TGTGCCACCAGCAGAAGGCGGACTAGGGGAAACATTCAGTACTTC.

The chain employs TRBV4-1 and TRBJ2-7; D ambiguous. CDR1 and CDR2 (germline): MGHRA, YSYEKL. The CDR3 runs to 13 residues. V shed 0 bases and J shed 2 bases, with 5 bases lying between them. CDR3 residues: CASSQEVTYEQYF. CDR3 nucleotides: TGCGCCAGCAGCCAAGAAGTCACCTACGAGCAGTACTTC.

This clone has just one count. This chain connects TRBV5-1 to TRBJ1-2; 10 bases are a match to TRBD1. CDR3 length: 14 amino acids. J lost 4 bases, V lost 6 bases, and 6 bases had no gene match. Germline V lookup: CDR1 SGHRS, CDR2 YFSETQ. For the CDR3, the DNA is TGCGCCAGCACCCGGACAGGGGGGGCCTATGGCTACACCTTC. Its translation is CASTRTGGAYGYTF.

The chain joins TRBV7-8 to TRBJ2-2; the match to TRBD2 covers 7 bases. The CDR3 runs 17 residues. The V gene's germline CDR1 is SGHVS and CDR2 FQNEAQ. V lost 5 bases to trimming and J lost 0 bases; unmatched junction nucleotides: 9. The CDR3 region has the DNA TGTGCCAGCAGCAACCGGGGCGCGGGAGCGAACACCGGGGAGCTGTTTTTT. Its translation is CASSNRGAGANTGELFF.

Regarding this clone: This same CDR3 is encoded by further DNA sequences in the sample. The chain is built from TRBV29-1 and TRBJ1-1; 10 bases align to TRBD1. Germline V lookup: CDR1 SQVTM, CDR2 ANQGSEA. V was clipped by 7 bases and J by 2 bases; unmatched bases: 13. This CDR3 contains 16 residues. CDR3 in DNA: TGCAGCGCCCTGAGGACAGGGGGATTTACTAACACTGAAGCTTTCTTT. The encoded protein is CSALRTGGFTNTEAFF.

This clone occurred a few times. The genes are TRBV5-1 and TRBJ1-3; D is unresolved. CDR1 and CDR2 (germline): SGHRS, YFSETQ. Trimming shortened V by 0 bases and J by 0 bases, and 4 bases separated the two germline ends. CDR3 length: 14 residues. The CDR3: CASSLGGSGNTIYF. The CDR3 DNA follows: TGCGCCAGCAGCTTGGGCGGCTCTGGAAACACCATATATTTT.

V gene TRBV19 combines with J gene TRBJ1-2; possible D gene TRBD1, 6 bases. Trimming pared 2 bases from V and 5 bases from J, leaving 15 bases between. Germline V gene lookup returns CDR1 LNHDA and CDR2 SQIVND (reference sequence). This CDR3 spans 15 amino acids. The CDR3, as DNA: TGTGCCAGTAGTATATCTGGACAGATGAGGTATGGCTACACCTTC. As protein: CASSISGQMRYGYTF.

This clone was picked up one time. J is TRBJ2-1 and V is TRBV6-5; TRBD1 is a possible D gene (6 bases). The V gene lost 4 bases and the J gene lost 4 bases, with 11 bases spanning the gap. Per the germline V gene, CDR1 is MNHEY and CDR2 is SVGAGI. CDR3 length equals 14 residues. The CDR3 DNA reads as TGTGCCAGCAGTTTCCAGGACAGATACAATGAGCAGTTCTTC. This encodes CASSFQDRYNEQFF.

This clone was found a few times. The chain joins TRBV30 to TRBJ1-1; D ambiguous. Trimming stripped 0 bases from V and 1 base from J, with 3 bases between. CDR3 length equals 12 residues. The germline gives CDR1 GTSNPN, CDR2 SVGIG (reference sequence). CDR3 sequence reads: CAWSVGNTEAFF. For the CDR3, the DNA is TGTGCCTGGAGTGTAGGGAACACTGAAGCTTTCTTT.

The V and J genes are TRBV6-6 and TRBJ2-4; D unclear. Trimming cost V 6 bases and J 0 bases, with 0 bases left between them. Germline lookup yields CDR1 MNHNY and CDR2 SVGAGI (reference sequence). This CDR3 contains 11 residues. CDR3: CASRAKNIQYF. In DNA, the CDR3 is TGTGCCAGCAGAGCCAAAAACATTCAGTACTTC.

V is TRBV19 and J is TRBJ1-2; D not resolved. The CDR3 totals 14 residues. The V gene lost 4 bases and the J gene lost 0 bases, with 9 bases spanning the gap. CDR1 LNHDA and CDR2 SQIVND come from the germline V gene (reference sequence). CDR3 in DNA: TGTGCCAGTAGTAGGGTCAGCTCTAACTATGGCTACACCTTC. It specifies CASSRVSSNYGYTF.

The chain joins TRBV2 to TRBJ2-1; 10 positions match TRBD1. CDR1 and CDR2 from the germline V gene are SNHLY and FYNNEI. The CDR3 spans 15 residues. Trimming cost V 7 bases and J 6 bases; bases outside gene matches: 9. The chain's CDR3 is CASTSDRGRANEQFF. Written as DNA, the CDR3 is TGTGCCAGCACCTCAGACAGGGGGCGGGCCAATGAGCAGTTCTTC.

This clone was counted a single time. The chain is built from TRBV9 and TRBJ2-3, with 9 bases matching TRBD2. Germline values: CDR1 SGDLS, CDR2 YYNGEE. The CDR3 spans 15 residues. Trimming took 1 base from V and 5 from J; bases not matched to a gene: 5. This CDR3 reads CASSVTAGGRDTQYF. For the CDR3, the DNA is TGTGCCAGCAGCGTAACGGCGGGGGGGCGAGATACGCAGTATTTT.